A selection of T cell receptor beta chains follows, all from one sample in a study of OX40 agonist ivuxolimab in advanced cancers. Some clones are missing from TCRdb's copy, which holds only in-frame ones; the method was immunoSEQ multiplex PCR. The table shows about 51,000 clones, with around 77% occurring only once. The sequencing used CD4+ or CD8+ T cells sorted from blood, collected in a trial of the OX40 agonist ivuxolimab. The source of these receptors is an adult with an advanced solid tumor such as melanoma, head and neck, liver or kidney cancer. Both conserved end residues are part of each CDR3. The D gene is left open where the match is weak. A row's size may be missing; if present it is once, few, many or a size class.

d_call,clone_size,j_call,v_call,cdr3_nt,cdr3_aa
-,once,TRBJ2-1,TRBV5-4,TGTGCCAGCAGCCCTAGGTGGGGAAATGAGCAGTTCTTC,CASSPRWGNEQFF
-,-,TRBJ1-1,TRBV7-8,TGTGCCAGCAGCCCGTTTAGAGATCTTATATCGAACACTGAAGCTTTCTTT,CASSPFRDLISNTEAFF
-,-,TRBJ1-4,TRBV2,TGTGCCAGCAGTCGGGACACAACTAATGAAAAACTGTTTTTT,CASSRDTTNEKLFF
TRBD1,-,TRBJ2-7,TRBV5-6,TGTGCCAGCAGCTTGGTGGGACAGGGGTTGTGGGATGAGCAGTACTTC,CASSLVGQGLWDEQYF
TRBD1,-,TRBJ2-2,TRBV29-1,TGCAGCGCGGGACAGGGGTACACCGGGGAGCTGTTTTTT,CSAGQGYTGELFF
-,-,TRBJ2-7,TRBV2,TGTGCCAGCAAGACGGGGTGGGGGGCCTACGAGCAGTACTTC,CASKTGWGAYEQYF
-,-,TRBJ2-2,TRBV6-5,TGTGCCAGCAGTTGGGGTGTGGGATCACCCGGGGAGCTGTTTTTT,CASSWGVGSPGELFF
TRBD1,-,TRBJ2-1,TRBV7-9,TGTGCCAGCAGCCTCCGACAGGGGCACTACAATGAGCAGTTCTTC,CASSLRQGHYNEQFF
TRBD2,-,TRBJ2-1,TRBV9,TGTGCCAGCAGCCCACTAGCGGGAGCGATCAATGAGCAGTTCTTC,CASSPLAGAINEQFF
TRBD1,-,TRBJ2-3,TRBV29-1,TGCAGCGTTGCCCCGGGACAGGGAATCCCAGATACGCAGTATTTT,CSVAPGQGIPDTQYF
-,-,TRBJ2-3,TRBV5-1,TGCGCCAGCAGCTCCAGGAGGGGCACAGATACGCAGTATTTT,CASSSRRGTDTQYF
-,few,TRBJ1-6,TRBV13,TGTGCCAGCAGCCAGGGCCGTGTAAATTCACCCCTCCACTTT,CASSQGRVNSPLHF
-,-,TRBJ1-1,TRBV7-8,TGTGCCAGCAGCCCCCAATGGGAAGGGGCATCCCCCAGGAACACTGAAGCTTTCTTT,CASSPQWEGASPRNTEAFF
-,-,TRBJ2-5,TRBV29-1,TGCAGCGTTGACGGGCTAGTACAAGAGACCCAGTACTTC,CSVDGLVQETQYF
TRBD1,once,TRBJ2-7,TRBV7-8,TGTGCCAGCAGTACCGGGACAGGGGGTTACGAGCAGTACTTC,CASSTGTGGYEQYF
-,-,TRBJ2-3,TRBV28,TGTGCCAGCAGTTTATCTGGAGCGGGCAGCACAGATACGCAGTATTTT,CASSLSGAGSTDTQYF
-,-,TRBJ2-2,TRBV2,TGTGCCAGCAGTGACGATTTTAACACCGGGGAGCTGTTTTTT,CASSDDFNTGELFF
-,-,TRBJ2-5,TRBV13,TGTGCCAGCAGCTTAGATGCGCTCCAAGAGACCCAGTACTTC,CASSLDALQETQYF
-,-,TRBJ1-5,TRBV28,TGTGCCAGCAGTTTCGGACAGCCCCAGCATTTT,CASSFGQPQHF
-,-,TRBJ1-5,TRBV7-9,TGTGCCAGCAGCTTAGATTACCAGCCCCAGCATTTT,CASSLDYQPQHF
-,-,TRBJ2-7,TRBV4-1,TGCGCCAGCAGCCAAGATCCTACTAGCCCCTCCTACGAGCAGTACTTC,CASSQDPTSPSYEQYF
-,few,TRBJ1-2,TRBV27,TGTGCCAGCAGGGGGTTGAACTATGGCTACACCTTC,CASRGLNYGYTF
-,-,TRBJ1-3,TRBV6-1,TGTGCCAGCAGTGAACTGAGCTCTGGAAACACCATATATTTT,CASSELSSGNTIYF
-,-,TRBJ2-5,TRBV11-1,TGTGCCAGCAGCTTAGGGGAGACCCAGTACTTC,CASSLGETQYF
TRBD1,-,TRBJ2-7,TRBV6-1,TGTGCCAGCAGCAGACACAGGGGTGGCCCCTACGAGCAGTACTTC,CASSRHRGGPYEQYF
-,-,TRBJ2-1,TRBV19,TGTGCCGGGTACAATGAGCAGTTCTTC,CAGYNEQFF
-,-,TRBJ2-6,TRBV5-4,TGTGCCAGCAGCTTTCTACAGATCTCTGGGGCCAACGTCCTGACTTTC,CASSFLQISGANVLTF
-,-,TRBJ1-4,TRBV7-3,TGTGCCAGCAGCTTAGGCCCAAATGAAAAACTGTTTTTT,CASSLGPNEKLFF
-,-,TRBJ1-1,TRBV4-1,TGCGCCAGCAGCCAAGAGCTCAGGGGCGCGTCCATGAACACTGAAGCTTTCTTT,CASSQELRGASMNTEAFF
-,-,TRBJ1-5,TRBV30,TGTGCCTCCCCTCGGGAGGGGGTGATAGGTCAGCCCCAGCATTTT,CASPREGVIGQPQHF
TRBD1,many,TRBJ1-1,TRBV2,TGTGCCAGCAGTGCCAAGGGACAGGGGTCCGCTGAAGCTTTCTTT,CASSAKGQGSAEAFF
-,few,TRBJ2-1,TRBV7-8,TGTGCCAGCAGCCCACGGAGGGTGGGATCCAATGAGCAGTTCTTC,CASSPRRVGSNEQFF
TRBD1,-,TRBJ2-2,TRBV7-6,TGTGCCAGCAGCTCAACAGGGGAAGGGGCCGGGGAGCTGTTTTTT,CASSSTGEGAGELFF
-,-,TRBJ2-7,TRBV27,TGTGCCAGCAGTTTCCGGCAGGGAGCCTACGAGCAGTACTTC,CASSFRQGAYEQYF
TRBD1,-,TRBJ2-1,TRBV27,TGTGCCAGCAGGCCAAGCGCAAGACAGGGGGCGAATGAGCAGTTCTTC,CASRPSARQGANEQFF
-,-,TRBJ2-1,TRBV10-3,TGTGCCATCAGTGAGGGGCGAGAAGAAAATGAGCAGTTCTTC,CAISEGREENEQFF
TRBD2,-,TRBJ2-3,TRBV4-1,TGCGCCAGCAGCCAAGTACCGCTAGCGGGAGGGCCTCGAGGCACAGATACGCAGTATTTT,CASSQVPLAGGPRGTDTQYF
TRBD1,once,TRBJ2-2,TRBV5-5,TGTGCCAGCAGCTCGGGGACAGGGGGTTTTTTCGGGGAGCTGTTTTTT,CASSSGTGGFFGELFF
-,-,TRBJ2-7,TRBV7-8,TGTGCCAGCACTTACACAGGCGAGCAGTACTTC,CASTYTGEQYF
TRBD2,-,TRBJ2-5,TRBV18,TGTGCCAGCTCACCACCGGGCGGGAGTGAGGAGACCCAGTACTTC,CASSPPGGSEETQYF
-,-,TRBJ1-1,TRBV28,TGTGCCAGCAGTTTATCAGGACTTAACACTGAAGCTTTCTTT,CASSLSGLNTEAFF
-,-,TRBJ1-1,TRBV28,TGTGCCAGCATCTGGATCACTGAAGCTTTCTTT,CASIWITEAFF
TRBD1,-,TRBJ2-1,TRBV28,TGTGCCAGCAGCCCATCCGGGACAGGGGGACTCTACAATGAGCAGTTCTTC,CASSPSGTGGLYNEQFF
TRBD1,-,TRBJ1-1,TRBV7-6,TGTGCCAGCAGCGCAGACAGGGGGCATTACACTGAAGCTTTCTTT,CASSADRGHYTEAFF
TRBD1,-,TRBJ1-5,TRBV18,TGTGCCAGCTCACCACTCCCCCCTGGACAGGGGGTTAATCAGCCCCAGCATTTT,CASSPLPPGQGVNQPQHF